This T cell receptor beta chain was observed in a study of cytomegalovirus exposure and HLA in healthy donors. On the study more broadly: In a previous analysis, 100 million to 140 million unique TCR beta sequences were found from some 180 million T cells. Broader study findings: In vitro, a few CMV-associated chains proved specific for CMV antigens.

The PCR was carried out with 60 Vbeta primers and 13 Jbeta primers. Per the authors' pipeline: The count from a later analysis was about 80 million unique TCR beta chains, approximately 9.9 million of them shared. The assay was immunoSEQ multiplex PCR, and TCRdb's table has in-frame clones only and misses some. Clonal size and the V and J genes are those of that table, whereas D and trimming came from the DNA. The sample shows approximately 140,000 clones, roughly three quarters of them seen only once. With respect to this clone: Its cognate antigen is unknown.

CDR3 size: 15 residues. CDR1 is SQVTM and CDR2 is ANQGSEA in the germline V gene. V dropped 0 bases and J dropped 5; count of bases not matched to a gene: 7. The material sequenced was PBMCs. V usage is TRBV29-1 and J usage is TRBJ2-5, with 9 bases aligning to TRBD1. This sequence was found in a man between 18 and 29 years old in good health and CMV-seronegative. CDR3 nucleotides: TGCAGCGTTGAAGAACAGGGGGCTCCGCCGGAGACCCAGTACTTC. It yields the protein CSVEEQGAPPETQYF.